This T cell receptor (beta chain) was identified in a study of blood T cell repertoires in COVID-19. CDR3 length: 14 amino acids. Germline assignment: CDR1 LGHNA and CDR2 YSLEER. Unmatched junction bases numbered 4, after V lost 3 bases and J lost 11 bases. Data came from immunoSEQ multiplex PCR; TCRdb stores just in-frame clones and leaves some out. The sample includes approximately 210,000 clones, over 70% seen only once; the top ten take 2.5% to 3%. This receptor was taken from a man aged 50-60 years with active or convalescent COVID-19. The sample comprised peripheral blood. V usage is TRBV4-3 and J usage is TRBJ1-4, with 12 nucleotides matching TRBD1. The CDR3 spells CASSQGQGAIKLFF. The DNA for the CDR3 is TGCGCCAGCAGCCAGGGACAGGGGGCGATCAAACTGTTTTTT.